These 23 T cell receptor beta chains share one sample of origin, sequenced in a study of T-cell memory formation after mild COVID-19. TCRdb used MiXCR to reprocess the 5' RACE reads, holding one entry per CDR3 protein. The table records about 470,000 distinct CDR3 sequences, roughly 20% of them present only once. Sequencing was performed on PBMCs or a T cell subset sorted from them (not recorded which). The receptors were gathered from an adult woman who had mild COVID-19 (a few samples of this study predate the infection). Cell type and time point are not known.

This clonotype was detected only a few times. The DNA of the CDR3 is TGCAGTGCTAGTGGCGACAGGGAGGTAACTGAAGCTTTCTTT. Its protein product is CSASGDREVTEAFF. The rearrangement links TRBV20-1 to TRBJ1-1, with 7 bases aligning to TRBD1. The CDR3 has 14 residues. Germline CDR1 reads DFQATT; CDR2 reads SNEGSKA (reference sequence). Germline trimming cut 3 bases from V and 5 bases from J; bases unmatched to any gene: 9.

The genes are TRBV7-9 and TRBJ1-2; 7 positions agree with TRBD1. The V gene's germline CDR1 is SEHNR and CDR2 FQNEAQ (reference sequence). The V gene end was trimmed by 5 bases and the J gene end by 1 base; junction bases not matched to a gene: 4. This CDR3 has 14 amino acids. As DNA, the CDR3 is TGTGCCAGCAGCCCGGGACAGAATAACTATGGCTACACCTTC. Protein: CASSPGQNNYGYTF.

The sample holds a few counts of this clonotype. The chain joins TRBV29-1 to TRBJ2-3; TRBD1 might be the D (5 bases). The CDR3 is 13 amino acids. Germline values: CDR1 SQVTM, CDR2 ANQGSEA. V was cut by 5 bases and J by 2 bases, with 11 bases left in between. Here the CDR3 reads CSVKQGITDTQYF. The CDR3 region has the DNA TGCAGCGTTAAGCAGGGAATCACAGATACGCAGTATTTT.

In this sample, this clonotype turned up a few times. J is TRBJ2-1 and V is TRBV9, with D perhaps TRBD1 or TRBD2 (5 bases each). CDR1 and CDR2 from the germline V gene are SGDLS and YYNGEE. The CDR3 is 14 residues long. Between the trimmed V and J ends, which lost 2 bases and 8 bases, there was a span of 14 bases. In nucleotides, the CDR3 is TGTGCCAGCAGCGTGGGGACGGTCGGGGATGAGCAGTTCTTC. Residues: CASSVGTVGDEQFF. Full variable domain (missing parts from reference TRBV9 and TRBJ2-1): DSGVTQTPKHLITATGQRVTLRCSPRSGDLSVYWYQQSLDQGLQFLIQYYNGEERAKGNILERFSAQQFPDLHSELNLSSLELGDSALYFCASSVGTVGDEQFFGPGTRLTVL.

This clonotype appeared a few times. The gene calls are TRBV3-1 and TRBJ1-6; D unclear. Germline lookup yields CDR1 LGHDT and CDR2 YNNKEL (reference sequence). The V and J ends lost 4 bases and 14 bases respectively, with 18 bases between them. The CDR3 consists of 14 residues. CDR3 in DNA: TGTGCCAGCAGCCCCGTTTACTTCGGGGAGGCCCTCCACTTT. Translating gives CASSPVYFGEALHF.

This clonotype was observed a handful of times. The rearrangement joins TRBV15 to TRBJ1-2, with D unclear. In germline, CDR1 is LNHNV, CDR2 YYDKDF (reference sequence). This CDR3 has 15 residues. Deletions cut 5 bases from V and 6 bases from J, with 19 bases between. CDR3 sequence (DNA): TGTGCCACCAGCTCAGGTACCCCGGGCTTTGATGGCTACACCTTC. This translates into CATSSGTPGFDGYTF.

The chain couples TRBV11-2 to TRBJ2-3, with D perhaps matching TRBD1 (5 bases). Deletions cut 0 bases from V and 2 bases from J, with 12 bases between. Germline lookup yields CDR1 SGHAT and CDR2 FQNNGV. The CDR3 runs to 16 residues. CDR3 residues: CASSLDYGRATDTQYF. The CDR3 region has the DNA TGTGCCAGCAGCTTAGATTACGGCAGGGCCACAGATACGCAGTATTTT.

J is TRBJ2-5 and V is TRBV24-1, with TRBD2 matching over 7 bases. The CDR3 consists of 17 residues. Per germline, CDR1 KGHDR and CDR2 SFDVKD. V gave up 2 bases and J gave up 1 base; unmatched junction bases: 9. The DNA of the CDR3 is TGTGCCACCAGTGATTCGTTGGTAGCGGGCCGCCAAGAGACCCAGTACTTC. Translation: CATSDSLVAGRQETQYF.

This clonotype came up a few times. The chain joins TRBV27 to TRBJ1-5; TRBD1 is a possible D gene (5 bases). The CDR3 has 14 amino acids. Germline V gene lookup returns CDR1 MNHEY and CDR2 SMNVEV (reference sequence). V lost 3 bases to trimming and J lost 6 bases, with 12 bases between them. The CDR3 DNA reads TGTGCCAGCAGTTTGAGGGGAAACTTTCAGCCCCAGCATTTT. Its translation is CASSLRGNFQPQHF.

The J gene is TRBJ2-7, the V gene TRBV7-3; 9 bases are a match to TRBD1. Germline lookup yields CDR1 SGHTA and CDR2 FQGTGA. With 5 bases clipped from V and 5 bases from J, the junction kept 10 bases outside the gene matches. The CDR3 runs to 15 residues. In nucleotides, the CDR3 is TGTGCCAGCAGCCGAGGGACAGGGCCTAGGGACGAGCAGTACTTC. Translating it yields CASSRGTGPRDEQYF. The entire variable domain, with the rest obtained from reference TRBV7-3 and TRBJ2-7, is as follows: GAGVSQTPSNKVTEKGKYVELRCDPISGHTALYWYRQSLGQGPEFLIYFQGTGAADDSGLPNDRFFAVRPEGSVSTLKIQRTERGDSAVYLCASSRGTGPRDEQYFGPGTRLTVT.

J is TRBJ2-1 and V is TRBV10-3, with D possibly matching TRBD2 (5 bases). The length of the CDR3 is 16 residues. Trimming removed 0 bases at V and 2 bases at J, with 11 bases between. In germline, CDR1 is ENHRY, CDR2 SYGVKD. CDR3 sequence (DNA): TGTGCCATCAGTGAGTCGGAAGGGAGTACCTACAATGAGCAGTTCTTC. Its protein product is CAISESEGSTYNEQFF.

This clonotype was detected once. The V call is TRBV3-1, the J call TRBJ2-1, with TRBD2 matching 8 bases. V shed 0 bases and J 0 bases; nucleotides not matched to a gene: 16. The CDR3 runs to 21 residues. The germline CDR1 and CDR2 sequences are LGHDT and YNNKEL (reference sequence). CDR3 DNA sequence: TGTGCCAGCAGCCAAGACCTTTTAGGTAGCGGGAACAGGAGCTCCTACAATGAGCAGTTCTTC. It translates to CASSQDLLGSGNRSSYNEQFF.

CDR3 in amino acids: CASRLDRVTEAFF. The CDR3 DNA is TGTGCCAGCAGACTGGACAGGGTCACTGAAGCTTTCTTT. The V and J genes are TRBV12-3 or TRBV12-4 and TRBJ1-1; 8 bases match TRBD1. This CDR3 region has 13 residues. The V and J ends lost 6 bases and 4 bases, in that order; junction bases with no gene match: 4.

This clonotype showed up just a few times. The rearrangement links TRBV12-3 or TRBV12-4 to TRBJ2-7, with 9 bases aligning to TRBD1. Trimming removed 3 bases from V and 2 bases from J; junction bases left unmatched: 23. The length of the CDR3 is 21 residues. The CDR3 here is CASSFIPKGQGHRRGPYEQYF. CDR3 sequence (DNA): TGTGCCAGCAGTTTTATTCCCAAGGGACAGGGCCATCGACGGGGACCCTACGAGCAGTACTTC.

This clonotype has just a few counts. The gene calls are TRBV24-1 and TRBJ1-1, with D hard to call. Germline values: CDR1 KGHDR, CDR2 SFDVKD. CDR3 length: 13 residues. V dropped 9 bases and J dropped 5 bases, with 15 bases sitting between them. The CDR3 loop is CATCRGGSTEAFF. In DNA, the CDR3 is TGTGCCACCTGCCGGGGAGGATCGACTGAAGCTTTCTTT.

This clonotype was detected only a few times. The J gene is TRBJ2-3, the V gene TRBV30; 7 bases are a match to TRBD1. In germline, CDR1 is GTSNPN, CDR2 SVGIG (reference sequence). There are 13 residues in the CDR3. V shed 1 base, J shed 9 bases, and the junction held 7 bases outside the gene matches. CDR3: CAWSEARQGTQYF. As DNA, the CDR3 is TGTGCCTGGAGTGAAGCCAGACAGGGCACGCAGTATTTT.

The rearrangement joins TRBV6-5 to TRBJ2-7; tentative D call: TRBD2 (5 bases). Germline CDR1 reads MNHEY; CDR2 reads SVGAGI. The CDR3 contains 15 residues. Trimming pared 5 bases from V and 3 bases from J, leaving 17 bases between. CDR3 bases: TGTGCCAGCAGTACTCTGGGAGAAACGGTCTACGAGCAGTACTTC. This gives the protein CASSTLGETVYEQYF.

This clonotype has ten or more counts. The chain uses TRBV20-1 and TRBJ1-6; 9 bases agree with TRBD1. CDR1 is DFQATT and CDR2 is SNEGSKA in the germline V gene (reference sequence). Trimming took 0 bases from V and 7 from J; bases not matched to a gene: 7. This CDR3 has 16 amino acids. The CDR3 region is CSARDADRGWNSPLHF. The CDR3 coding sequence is TGCAGTGCTAGAGATGCGGACAGGGGATGGAATTCACCCCTCCACTTT.

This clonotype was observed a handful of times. The CDR3 region is CASSTNNEQFF. The CDR3 DNA sequence: TGTGCCAGCAGCACTAACAATGAGCAGTTCTTC. The rearrangement links TRBV5-5 to TRBJ2-1; no firm D call. CDR3 size: 11 residues. CDR1 SGHKS and CDR2 YYEKEE come from the germline V gene (reference sequence). With 4 bases removed from V and 5 bases from J, the gap between germline ends came to 4 bases.

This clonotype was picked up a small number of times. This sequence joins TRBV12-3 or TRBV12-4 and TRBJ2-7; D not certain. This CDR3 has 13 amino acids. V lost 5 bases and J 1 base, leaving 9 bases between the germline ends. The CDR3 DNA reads TGTGCCAGCAGTCAAGGCCAATCCTACGAGCAGTACTTC. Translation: CASSQGQSYEQYF.

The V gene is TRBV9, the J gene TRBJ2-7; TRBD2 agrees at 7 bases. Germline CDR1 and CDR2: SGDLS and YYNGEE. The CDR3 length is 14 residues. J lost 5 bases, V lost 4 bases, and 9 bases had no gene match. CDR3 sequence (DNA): TGTGCCAGCAGCCCCGGGGGAGGGGTCGACGAGCAGTACTTC. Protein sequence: CASSPGGGVDEQYF.

The CDR3: CASSRGQLSYEQYF. CDR3 nucleotide sequence: TGCGCCAGCAGCCGGGGACAACTCTCCTACGAGCAGTACTTC. This chain links TRBV4-1 with TRBJ2-7; TRBD1 might be the D (6 bases). V lost 4 bases and J lost 0, with 10 bases in between. The CDR3 is 14 residues long. Germline CDR1 MGHRA, CDR2 YSYEKL.

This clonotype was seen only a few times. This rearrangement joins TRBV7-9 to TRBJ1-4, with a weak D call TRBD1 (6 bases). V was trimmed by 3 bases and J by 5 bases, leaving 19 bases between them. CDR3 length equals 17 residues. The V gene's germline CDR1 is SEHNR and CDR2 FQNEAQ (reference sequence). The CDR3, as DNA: TGTGCCAGCAGCTTGAGGACCCTGACAGGTCGGAATGAAAAACTGTTTTTT. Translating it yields CASSLRTLTGRNEKLFF.